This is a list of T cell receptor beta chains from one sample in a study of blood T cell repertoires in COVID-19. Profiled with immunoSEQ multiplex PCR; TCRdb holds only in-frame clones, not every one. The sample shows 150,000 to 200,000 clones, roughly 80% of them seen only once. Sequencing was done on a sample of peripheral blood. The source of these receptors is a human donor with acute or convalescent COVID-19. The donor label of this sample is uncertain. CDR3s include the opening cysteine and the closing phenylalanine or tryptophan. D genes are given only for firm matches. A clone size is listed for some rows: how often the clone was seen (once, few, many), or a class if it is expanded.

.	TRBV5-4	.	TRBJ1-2	TGTGCCAGCAGCGTCTCCTCGGGACAAGGCCAGCGCTACACCTTC	CASSVSSGQGQRYTF
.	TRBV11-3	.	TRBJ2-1	TGTGCCAGCAGCTCATTAGCTGTAGGCTCCTACAATGAGCAGTTCTTC	CASSSLAVGSYNEQFF
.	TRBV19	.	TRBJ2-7	TGTGCCAGTAGTATAGGAGTGTTTGCCGACGAGCAGTACTTC	CASSIGVFADEQYF
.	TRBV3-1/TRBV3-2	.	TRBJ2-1	TGTGCCAGCAGCCAAGACCGACTAGTCTATGAGCAGTTCTTC	CASSQDRLVYEQFF
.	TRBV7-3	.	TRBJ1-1	TGTGCCAGCAGCGAACAAGATGGAGCTGGTGAAGCTTTCTTT	CASSEQDGAGEAFF
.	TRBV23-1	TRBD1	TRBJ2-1	TGCGCCAGCAGTCAGAGTGAACAGGGGGGCCTCTACAATGAGCAGTTCTTC	CASSQSEQGGLYNEQFF
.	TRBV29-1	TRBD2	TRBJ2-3	TGCAGCGTTTCCAACCGACTAGCGGGTGAGGATACGCAGTATTTT	CSVSNRLAGEDTQYF
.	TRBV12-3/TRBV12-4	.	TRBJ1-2	TGTGCCAGCAGTTCCCGGGATTCGGTGGGCTACACCTTC	CASSSRDSVGYTF
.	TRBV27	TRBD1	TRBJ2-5	TGTGCCAGCAGTTCGTGGGACAGGCAAGAGACCCAGTACTTC	CASSSWDRQETQYF
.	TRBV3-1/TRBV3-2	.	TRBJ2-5	TGTGCCAGCAGCCTCAGAGGCGAGGAGACCCAGTACTTC	CASSLRGEETQYF
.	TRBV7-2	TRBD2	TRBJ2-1	TGTGCCAGCAGCTTAGTGGCCCCTGGACTAGCGGGAGGTAATGAGCAGTTCTTC	CASSLVAPGLAGGNEQFF
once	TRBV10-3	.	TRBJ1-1	TGTGCCATCAGTGATTACTCGGGTAACACTGAAGCTTTCTTT	CAISDYSGNTEAFF
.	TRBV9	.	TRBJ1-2	TGTGCCAGCAGCGTAAGCTCTGACTATGGCTACACCTTC	CASSVSSDYGYTF
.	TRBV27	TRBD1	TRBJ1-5	TGTGCCAGCAGTGCCGGACAGGGGTATGGTCAGCCCCAGCATTTT	CASSAGQGYGQPQHF
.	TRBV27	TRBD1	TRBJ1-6	TGTGCCAGTACTCAGGGACAGTTCGAGGGTTCACCCCTCCACTTT	CASTQGQFEGSPLHF
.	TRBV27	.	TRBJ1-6	TGTGCCAGCAGTCCCGGGGTCTATAATTCACCCCTCCACTTT	CASSPGVYNSPLHF
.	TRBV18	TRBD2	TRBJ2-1	TGTGCCAGCTCACCTGGACTAGGGGTGGGCAATGAGCAGTTCTTC	CASSPGLGVGNEQFF
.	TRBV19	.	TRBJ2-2	TGTGCCAGTAGTTCCGGACACAACACCGGGGAGCTGTTTTTT	CASSSGHNTGELFF
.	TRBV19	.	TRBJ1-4	TGTGCCAGTAGTATGTTCGCGGCCGGGGATGAAAAACTGTTTTTT	CASSMFAAGDEKLFF
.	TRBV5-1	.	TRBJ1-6	TGCGCCAGCAGCTTGGCGGGGTCTCGTTGGAATTCACCCCTCCACTTT	CASSLAGSRWNSPLHF
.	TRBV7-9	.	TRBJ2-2	TGTGCCAGCGAAACGCGGAACACCGGGGAGCTGTTTTTT	CASETRNTGELFF
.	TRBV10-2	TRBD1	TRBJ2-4	TGCGCCAGCAGTGAGTCGATAGGGGGCGCTGGCAAAAACATTCAGTACTTC	CASSESIGGAGKNIQYF
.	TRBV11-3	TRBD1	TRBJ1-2	TGTGCCAGCAGCTTAGATTTTTGGGACAGGGGGAACAACTATGGCTACACCTTC	CASSLDFWDRGNNYGYTF
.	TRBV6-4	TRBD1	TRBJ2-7	TGTGCCATGCCAAGGGACAGTTTAAGCGAGCAGTACTTC	CAMPRDSLSEQYF
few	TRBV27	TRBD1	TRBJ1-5	TGTGCCAGCAGTTCGGGACAGGGCAATCAGCCCCAGCATTTT	CASSSGQGNQPQHF
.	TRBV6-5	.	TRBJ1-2	TGTGCCAGCAGTTACACCGGGAATCCTGACTATGGCTACACCTTC	CASSYTGNPDYGYTF
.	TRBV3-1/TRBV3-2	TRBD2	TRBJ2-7	TGTGCCAGCAGCCACTTCGGGGGGACAGCTAACCTTGGAGCTAGCGGGAGACCTCTGATGCAGTACTTC	CASSHFGGTANLGASGRPLMQYF
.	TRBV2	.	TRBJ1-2	TGTGCCAGCAGTCCTGAGCCTTCCACTGGCTACACCTTC	CASSPEPSTGYTF
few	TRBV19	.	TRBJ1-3	TGTGCCAGTAGTATGAGGACTGACGGAAACACCATATATTTT	CASSMRTDGNTIYF
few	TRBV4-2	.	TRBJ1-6	TGTGCCAGCAGCCAAGAACCTACAGGTCAAAATTCACCCCTCCACTTT	CASSQEPTGQNSPLHF
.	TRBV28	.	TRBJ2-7	TGTGCCAGCAGTTTTAACAGGGCCTTCTCCTACGAGCAGTACTTC	CASSFNRAFSYEQYF
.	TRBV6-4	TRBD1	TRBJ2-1	TGTGCCAGCAGCCGGGGACAGGGGGTTTACAATGAGCAGTTCTTC	CASSRGQGVYNEQFF
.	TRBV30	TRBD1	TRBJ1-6	TGTGCCTGGAGGCGGGACAGTAGTCGGTCACCCCTCCACTTT	CAWRRDSSRSPLHF
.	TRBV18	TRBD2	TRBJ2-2	TGTGCCAGCTCACCCGCGGTCCCGGGGGGCACCGGGGAGCTGTTTTTT	CASSPAVPGGTGELFF
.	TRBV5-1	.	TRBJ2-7	TGCGCCAGCAGCCCGGCTTCGGGAGTATCCCCCTACGAGCAGTACTTC	CASSPASGVSPYEQYF
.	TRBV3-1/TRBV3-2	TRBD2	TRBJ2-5	TGTGCCAGCAGCCCCACTAGCGGGTACCAAGAGACCCAGTACTTC	CASSPTSGYQETQYF
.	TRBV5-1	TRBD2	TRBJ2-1	TGCGCCAGCAGCACCGGGACTACAAGTTTCAATGAGCAGTTCTTC	CASSTGTTSFNEQFF
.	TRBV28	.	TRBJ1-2	TGTGCCAGCAGTTTGTCTCAGTATGGCTACACCTTC	CASSLSQYGYTF
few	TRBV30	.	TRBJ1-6	TGTGCCTCAAGCCTCGCGGGGGGCAATTCACCCCTCCACTTT	CASSLAGGNSPLHF
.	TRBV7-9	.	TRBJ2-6	TGTGCCAGCAGCAGAGAGAGGGCCGGGGCCAACGTCCTGACTTTC	CASSRERAGANVLTF
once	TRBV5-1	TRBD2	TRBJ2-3	TGCGCCAGCAGCTTGGTGGGACTAGCCCCAGATACGCAGTATTTT	CASSLVGLAPDTQYF
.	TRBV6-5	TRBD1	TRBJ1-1	TGTGCCAGCACTTACGCCGGGACAGGGGACACTGAAGCTTTCTTT	CASTYAGTGDTEAFF
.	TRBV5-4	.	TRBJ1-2	TGTGCCAGCAGCGGGACTTACTATGGCTACACCTTC	CASSGTYYGYTF
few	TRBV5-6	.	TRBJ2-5	TGTGCCAGCAGCTTGTACAGGGTGAAGACCCAGTACTTC	CASSLYRVKTQYF
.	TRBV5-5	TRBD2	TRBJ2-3	TGTGCCAGCAGCTCACTAGCGGGGGGCACAGATACGCAGTATTTT	CASSSLAGGTDTQYF
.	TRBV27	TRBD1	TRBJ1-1	TGTGCCAGCACCCGGACAGGCGAGAACACTGAAGCTTTCTTT	CASTRTGENTEAFF
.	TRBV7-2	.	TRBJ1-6	TGTGCCAGCAGCTTACCCCTGACAGGAAATTCACCCCTCCACTTT	CASSLPLTGNSPLHF
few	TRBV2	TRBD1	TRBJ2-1	TGTGCCAGCACGGACAGGGCATACAATGAGCAGTTCTTC	CASTDRAYNEQFF